This TCR beta chain was identified in a study of blood T cells in healthy people across ages. A J-beta primer mix and a sample-barcoded 5' primer were used in a second PCR of roughly 7 to 12 cycles. MiXCR, applied by TCRdb to the 5' RACE reads, yields one record per CDR3 protein. The data hold 1.5 million to 2 million distinct CDR3 sequences, with 25% to 30% observed a single time. This clonotype was observed many times. CDR3 length equals 13 residues. Germline V gene sequence: CDR1 PRHDT, CDR2 FYEKMQ (reference sequence). V lost 0 bases, J lost 4 bases, and 3 bases lay in between. Sequencing input: blood. The TCR originated in a woman aged 30 to 39 in good health. V and J are TRBV13 and TRBJ2-2; D not resolved. The CDR3 DNA reads as TGTGCCAGCAGCTTAGGCGCCACCGGGGAGCTGTTTTTT. It yields the protein CASSLGATGELFF.